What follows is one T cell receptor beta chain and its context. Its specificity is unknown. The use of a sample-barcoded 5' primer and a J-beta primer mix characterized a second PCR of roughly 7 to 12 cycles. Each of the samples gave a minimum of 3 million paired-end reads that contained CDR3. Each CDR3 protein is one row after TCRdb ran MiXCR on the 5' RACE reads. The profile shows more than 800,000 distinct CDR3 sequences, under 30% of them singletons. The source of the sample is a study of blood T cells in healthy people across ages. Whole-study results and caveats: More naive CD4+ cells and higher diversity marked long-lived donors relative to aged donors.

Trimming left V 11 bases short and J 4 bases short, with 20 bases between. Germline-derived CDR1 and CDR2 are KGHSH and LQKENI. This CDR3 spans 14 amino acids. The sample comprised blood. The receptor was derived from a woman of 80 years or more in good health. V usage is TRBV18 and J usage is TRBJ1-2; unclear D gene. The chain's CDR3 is CAGTELGLSYGYTF. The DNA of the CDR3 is TGTGCCGGCACCGAATTGGGTTTGAGCTATGGCTACACCTTC.